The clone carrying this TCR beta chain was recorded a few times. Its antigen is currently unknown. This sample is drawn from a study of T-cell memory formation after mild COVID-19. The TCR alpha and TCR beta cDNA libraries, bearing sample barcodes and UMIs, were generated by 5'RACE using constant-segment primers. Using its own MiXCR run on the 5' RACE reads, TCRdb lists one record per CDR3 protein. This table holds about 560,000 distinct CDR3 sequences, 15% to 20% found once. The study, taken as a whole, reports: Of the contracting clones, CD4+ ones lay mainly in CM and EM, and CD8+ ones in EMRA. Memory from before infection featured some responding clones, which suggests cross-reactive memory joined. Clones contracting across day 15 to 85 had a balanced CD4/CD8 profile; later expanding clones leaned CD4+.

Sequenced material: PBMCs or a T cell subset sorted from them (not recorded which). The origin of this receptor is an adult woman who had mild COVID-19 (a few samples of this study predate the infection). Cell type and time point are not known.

The CDR3 DNA reads TGCAGTGCTACCCGTAGGGACAGGACAACCTACGAGCAGTACTTC. Translating it yields CSATRRDRTTYEQYF. This sequence joins TRBV20-1 and TRBJ2-7; 8 positions match TRBD1. The CDR3 sequence is 15 residues long. The germline gives CDR1 DFQATT, CDR2 SNEGSKA (reference sequence). Germline trimming cut 4 bases from V and 2 bases from J; bases unmatched to any gene: 10.